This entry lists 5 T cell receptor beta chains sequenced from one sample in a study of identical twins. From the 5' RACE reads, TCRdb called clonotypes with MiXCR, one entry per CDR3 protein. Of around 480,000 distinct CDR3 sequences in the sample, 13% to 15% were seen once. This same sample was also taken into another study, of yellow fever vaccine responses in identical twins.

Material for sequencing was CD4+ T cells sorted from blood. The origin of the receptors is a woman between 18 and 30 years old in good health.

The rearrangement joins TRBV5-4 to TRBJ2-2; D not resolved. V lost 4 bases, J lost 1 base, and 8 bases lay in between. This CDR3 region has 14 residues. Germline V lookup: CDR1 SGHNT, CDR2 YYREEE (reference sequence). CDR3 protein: CASSLWLNTGELFF. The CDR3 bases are TGTGCCAGCAGCCTTTGGTTGAACACCGGGGAGCTGTTTTTT.

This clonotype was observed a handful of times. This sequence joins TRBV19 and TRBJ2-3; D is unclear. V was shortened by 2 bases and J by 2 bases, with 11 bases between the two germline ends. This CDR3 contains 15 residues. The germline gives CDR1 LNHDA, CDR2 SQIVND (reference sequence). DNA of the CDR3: TGTGCCAGTAGTATATTGGTGGGGTTCACAGATACGCAGTATTTT. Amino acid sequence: CASSILVGFTDTQYF.

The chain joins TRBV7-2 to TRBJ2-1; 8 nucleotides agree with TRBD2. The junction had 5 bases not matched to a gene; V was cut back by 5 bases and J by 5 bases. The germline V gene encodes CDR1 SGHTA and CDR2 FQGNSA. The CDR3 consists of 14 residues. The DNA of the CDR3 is TGTGCCAGCAGCCGGGAGGGGGATAACAATGAGCAGTTCTTC. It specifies CASSREGDNNEQFF.

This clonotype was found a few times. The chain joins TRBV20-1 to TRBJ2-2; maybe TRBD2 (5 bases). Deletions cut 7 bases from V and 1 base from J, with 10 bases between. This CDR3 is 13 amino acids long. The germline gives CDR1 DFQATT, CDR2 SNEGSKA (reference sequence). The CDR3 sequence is CSGRRVNTGELFF. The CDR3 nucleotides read TGCAGTGGGAGGCGGGTGAACACCGGGGAGCTGTTTTTT.

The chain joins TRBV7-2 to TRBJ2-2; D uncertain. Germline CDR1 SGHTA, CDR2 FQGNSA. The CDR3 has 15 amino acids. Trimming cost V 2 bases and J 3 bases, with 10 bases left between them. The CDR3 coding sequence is TGTGCCAGCAGCTTATATGGGTTGGACACCGGGGAGCTGTTTTTT. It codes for CASSLYGLDTGELFF.